The 29 T cell receptor beta chains given below trace back to one sample, sequenced in a study of T cell repertoires in cytomegalovirus infection. MiXCR, applied by TCRdb to the reads, yields one record per CDR3 protein. The table has 170,000 or so distinct CDR3 sequences, 17% seen once. The sample comprised CD8+ T cells from PBMCs. These receptor sequences come from a human donor in good health (CMV status not recorded). Some clones in this sample may be carry-over from other donors' samples.

The V gene is TRBV2, the J gene TRBJ2-3; the match to TRBD1 covers 9 bases. Trimming at V came to 8 bases and at J to 0 bases, leaving 6 bases not matched to a gene. The CDR3 contains 15 residues. Germline V lookup: CDR1 SNHLY, CDR2 FYNNEI. The CDR3 DNA reads as TGTGCCAGCCGGACAGGGGCGGCTAGCACAGATACGCAGTATTTT. It codes for CASRTGAASTDTQYF. Based on the CDR3 plus reference TRBV2 and TRBJ2-3, the full variable domain is EPEVTQTPSHQVTQMGQEVILRCVPISNHLYFYWYRQILGQKVEFLVSFYNNEISEKSEIFDDQFSVERPDGSNFTLKIRSTKLEDSAMYFCASRTGAASTDTQYFGPGTRLTVL.

This chain joins TRBV12-3 or TRBV12-4 and TRBJ2-1; D not certain. This CDR3 has 15 amino acids. The V gene lost 4 bases and the J gene lost 4 bases, with 14 bases spanning the gap. The CDR3 bases are TGTGCCAGCAGTTCCTGGAATCCGCTATACAATGAGCAGTTCTTC. Translating gives CASSSWNPLYNEQFF.

This clonotype has a count of ten or more. The chain links TRBV7-8 to TRBJ2-5; weak D call: TRBD2 (6 bases). Germline CDR1 SGHVS, CDR2 FQNEAQ. This CDR3 has 13 amino acids. Trimming left V 5 bases short and J 2 bases short, with 9 bases between. The CDR3 protein is CASSHRGQETQYF. Here the CDR3 DNA reads TGTGCCAGCAGCCACCGGGGGCAAGAGACCCAGTACTTC.

This clonotype has a handful of counts. The V and J genes are TRBV25-1 and TRBJ2-7; TRBD1 matches 9 bases. V gave up 4 bases and J gave up 2 bases; unmatched junction bases: 3. CDR1 MGHDK and CDR2 SYGVNS come from the germline V gene. The CDR3 sequence is 14 residues long. The CDR3 sequence is CASSVGTGTYEQYF. The CDR3 region has the DNA TGTGCCAGCAGTGTGGGGACAGGGACCTACGAGCAGTACTTC.

The chain links TRBV29-1 to TRBJ1-1; maybe TRBD1 (5 bases). In germline, CDR1 is SQVTM, CDR2 ANQGSEA. Trimming took off 4 bases at V and 1 base at J, with 13 bases between the two ends. The CDR3 is 14 residues long. CDR3 residues: CSVVLGQTNTEAFF. The CDR3, as DNA: TGCAGCGTTGTCCTTGGACAAACGAACACTGAAGCTTTCTTT.

This clonotype was picked up many times. The chain links TRBV7-2 to TRBJ2-6, with D tentatively TRBD1 (5 bases). This CDR3 has 20 amino acids. V shed 2 bases and J shed 4 bases, with 24 bases lying between them. Germline lookup yields CDR1 SGHTA and CDR2 FQGNSA. CDR3 bases: TGTGCCAGCAGCTTAAATGTGTGGCGCAGACAGTTGGACGGGGCCAACGTCCTGACTTTC. It is translated as CASSLNVWRRQLDGANVLTF.

V usage is TRBV7-3 and J usage is TRBJ2-2, with a tentative D call TRBD1 (5 bases). The V and J ends lost 5 bases and 2 bases respectively, with 9 bases between them. Germline-derived CDR1 and CDR2 are SGHTA and FQGTGA. This CDR3 spans 14 amino acids. The CDR3 protein is CASSPGHNTGELFF. The CDR3 nucleotides are TGTGCCAGCAGCCCAGGACATAACACCGGGGAGCTGTTTTTT.

In this sample, this clonotype turned up a few times. The CDR3 bases are TGTGCCAGCAACCTACCGGGACAGGATAACTATGGCTACACCTTC. It translates to CASNLPGQDNYGYTF. The rearrangement joins TRBV2 to TRBJ1-2; 8 nucleotides agree with TRBD1. Unmatched junction bases numbered 8, after V lost 7 bases and J lost 1 base. The CDR3 loop spans 15 amino acids. The germline V gene encodes CDR1 SNHLY and CDR2 FYNNEI.

The J gene is TRBJ1-1, the V gene TRBV6-2 or TRBV6-3, with no clear D. With 6 bases removed from V and 2 bases from J, the gap between germline ends came to 13 bases. The V gene's germline CDR1 is MNHEY and CDR2 SVGEGT. This CDR3 spans 14 amino acids. This CDR3 is CASRYGLSNTEAFF. CDR3 sequence (DNA): TGTGCCAGCAGATACGGGCTGTCCAACACTGAAGCTTTCTTT.

This clonotype was detected many times. The genes are TRBV7-2 and TRBJ2-3; TRBD2 matches at 12 bases. The CDR3 contains 16 residues. The V segment lost 3 bases and the J segment 2 bases; nucleotides outside the gene matches: 3. Germline CDR1 reads SGHTA; CDR2 reads FQGNSA. The DNA for the CDR3 is TGTGCCAGCAGCTTCGCTAGCGGGGGGGTCACAGATACGCAGTATTTT. Its protein product is CASSFASGGVTDTQYF.

This clonotype was seen only a few times. This chain connects TRBV7-9 to TRBJ1-5, with no clear D. Trimming removed 8 bases at V and 2 bases at J, with 13 bases between. CDR1 and CDR2 (germline): SEHNR, FQNEAQ (reference sequence). CDR3 length: 14 amino acids. The CDR3 bases are TGTGCCAGCGCTTCAGGCTTAGGCAATCAGCCCCAGCATTTT. It codes for CASASGLGNQPQHF.

The chain carries TRBV25-1 and TRBJ1-6; D is ambiguous. Germline lookup yields CDR1 MGHDK and CDR2 SYGVNS. This CDR3 has 17 residues. V was cut by 2 bases and J by 0 bases, with 11 bases left in between. The CDR3 DNA is TGTGCCAGCAGTGAAGCAGCTTGGAGCTCCTATAATTCACCCCTCCACTTT. Amino acids: CASSEAAWSSYNSPLHF.

This clonotype was detected a few times. The genes are TRBV24-1 and TRBJ1-2; 8 bases fit TRBD1. Germline V gives CDR1 KGHDR, CDR2 SFDVKD. The CDR3 is 14 residues long. V was clipped by 7 bases and J by 7 bases; unmatched bases: 10. The CDR3 DNA sequence: TGTGCCACCAGATCCGGGACAGGATTTGTTGGCTACACCTTC. It translates to CATRSGTGFVGYTF.

The count of this clonotype is one. This chain links TRBV19 with TRBJ1-5; D possibly corresponds to TRBD1 (5 bases). Germline assignment: CDR1 LNHDA and CDR2 SQIVND (reference sequence). Trimming took 0 bases from V and 3 from J, leaving 18 bases between them. This CDR3 has 18 amino acids. In nucleotides, the CDR3 is TGTGCCAGTAGTATAGATTACTCCGACAGTCTATTCAATCAGCCCCAGCATTTT. Its translation: CASSIDYSDSLFNQPQHF.

The chain carries TRBV7-2 and TRBJ2-5; 15 bases are shared with TRBD2. J was trimmed by 6 bases and V by 1 base; bases with no gene match: 6. The CDR3 extends over 17 amino acids. CDR1 SGHTA and CDR2 FQGNSA come from the germline V gene. Here the CDR3 DNA reads TGTGCCAGCAGCTTAGAAATCGGGACTAGCGGGGGGCAGACCCAGTACTTC. Encoded protein: CASSLEIGTSGGQTQYF. Looking up the rest from reference TRBV7-2 and TRBJ2-5 gives the full variable domain: GAGVSQSPSNKVTEKGKDVELRCDPISGHTALYWYRQSLGQGLEFLIYFQGNSAPDKSGLPSDRFSAERTGGSVSTLTIQRTQQEDSAVYLCASSLEIGTSGGQTQYFGPGTRLLVL.

In its sample, this clonotype was seen a few times. The J gene is TRBJ2-7, the V gene TRBV7-9; D possibly corresponds to TRBD1 (6 bases). This CDR3 region has 15 residues. In germline, CDR1 is SEHNR, CDR2 FQNEAQ (reference sequence). V was cut by 5 bases and J by 6 bases, with 20 bases left in between. The CDR3 sequence: CASSGRDIKASEQYF. The CDR3 coding sequence is TGTGCCAGCAGCGGCCGGGACATTAAAGCCTCCGAGCAGTACTTC.

Only a few counts were recorded for this clonotype. The gene calls are TRBV7-6 and TRBJ2-7; tentatively, D is TRBD2 (6 bases). The CDR3 runs 15 residues. Germline lookup yields CDR1 SGHVS and CDR2 FNYEAQ. Trimming took 1 base from V and 6 from J, leaving 16 bases between them. The CDR3 sequence is CASSLDGGFLSEQYF. The CDR3 DNA reads TGTGCCAGCAGCTTAGATGGGGGGTTTTTGAGCGAGCAGTACTTC. Filled out from reference TRBV7-6 and TRBJ2-7, the complete variable domain reads GAGVSQSPRYKVTKRGQDVALRCDPISGHVSLYWYRQALGQGPEFLTYFNYEAQQDKSGLPNDRFSAERPEGSISTLTIQRTEQRDSAMYRCASSLDGGFLSEQYFGPGTRLTVT.

This clonotype was detected ten times or more. The V call is TRBV7-2, the J call TRBJ1-1; maybe TRBD1 (5 bases). Germline CDR1 reads SGHTA; CDR2 reads FQGNSA. This CDR3 has 17 amino acids. Trimming shortened V by 0 bases and J by 1 base, and 15 bases separated the two germline ends. CDR3 coding DNA: TGTGCCAGCAGCTTAGCAGGGGTGGGGGGAAAGAACACTGAAGCTTTCTTT. This codes for CASSLAGVGGKNTEAFF.

In this sample, this clonotype turned up a few times. The V gene is TRBV6-1, the J gene TRBJ2-1, with 8 bases aligning to TRBD2. The CDR3 totals 16 residues. CDR1 MNHNS and CDR2 SASEGT come from the germline V gene. Trimming removed 2 bases from V and 4 bases from J; junction bases left unmatched: 7. The CDR3: CASSETAGAPYNEQFF. Written as DNA, the CDR3 is TGTGCCAGCAGTGAAACAGCGGGGGCGCCTTACAATGAGCAGTTCTTC.

V is TRBV30 and J is TRBJ2-7; 11 bases line up with TRBD2. The V segment lost 3 bases and the J segment 3 bases; nucleotides outside the gene matches: 1. The CDR3 loop spans 13 amino acids. Germline CDR1 GTSNPN, CDR2 SVGIG (reference sequence). CDR3: CAWSLAGGYEQYF. Here the CDR3 DNA reads TGTGCCTGGAGCCTAGCGGGGGGCTACGAGCAGTACTTC. Supplemented by reference TRBV30 and TRBJ2-7, the full variable domain reads SQTIHQWPATLVQPVGSPLSLECTVEGTSNPNLYWYRQAAGRGLQLLFYSVGIGQISSEVPQNLSASRPQDRQFILSSKKLLLSDSGFYLCAWSLAGGYEQYFGPGTRLTVT.

The chain links TRBV6-2 or TRBV6-3 to TRBJ1-1; D not certain. The germline CDR1 and CDR2 sequences are MNHEY and SVGEGT. The ends were cut back, 2 bases at V and 2 bases at J, with 6 bases in the middle. The CDR3 consists of 13 residues. The CDR3 loop reads CASSYTINTEAFF. CDR3 sequence (DNA): TGTGCCAGCAGTTACACGATTAACACTGAAGCTTTCTTT.

On this clonotype itself: At one end, the junction sequence differs from germline, possibly due to a read error. The chain employs TRBV4-2 and TRBJ1-2; no firm D call. Germline-derived CDR1 and CDR2 are LGHNA and YNFKEQ. The length of the CDR3 is 10 residues. The CDR3 region is CASSLSGFAF. CDR3 sequence (DNA): TGTGCCAGCAGCCTGAGTGGGTTCGCCTTC.

This clonotype was seen more than once but under ten times. The chain couples TRBV12-3 or TRBV12-4 to TRBJ1-2, with D perhaps TRBD1 (6 bases). V was shortened by 6 bases and J by 0 bases, with 23 bases between the two germline ends. The CDR3 is 18 amino acids. CDR3 DNA sequence: TGTGCCAGCAGCCCCCGTCCCGGGACACGCATTCCTAACTATGGCTACACCTTC. Its protein product is CASSPRPGTRIPNYGYTF.

The chain is built from TRBV29-1 and TRBJ2-2; 7 nucleotides line up with TRBD2. The CDR3 is 12 amino acids. Germline trimming cut 8 bases from V and 3 bases from J; bases unmatched to any gene: 3. Germline CDR1 reads SQVTM; CDR2 reads ANQGSEA. CDR3 nucleotides: TGCAGCCTAAGCGGGGACACCGGGGAGCTGTTTTTT. Amino acid sequence: CSLSGDTGELFF.

V usage is TRBV6-6 and J usage is TRBJ1-4, with a possible D match to TRBD1 (5 bases). CDR1 is MNHNY and CDR2 is SVGAGI in the germline V gene (reference sequence). Trimming cost V 1 base and J 2 bases, with 5 bases left between them. The CDR3 totals 14 residues. CDR3 protein: CASSYWGTNEKLFF. The DNA of the CDR3 is TGTGCCAGCAGTTACTGGGGGACTAATGAAAAACTGTTTTTT.

This clonotype was seen a few times. V and J are TRBV6-6 and TRBJ2-4; 9 bases agree with TRBD1. The germline CDR1 and CDR2 sequences are MNHNY and SVGAGI (reference sequence). This CDR3 has 18 residues. Unmatched junction bases numbered 11, after V lost 1 base and J lost 4 bases. The CDR3 DNA follows: TGTGCCAGCAGTTACTTCGGGGGACAGGGCAAATCAAAAAACATTCAGTACTTC. Translated: CASSYFGGQGKSKNIQYF.

V usage is TRBV29-1 and J usage is TRBJ2-3, with a tentative D call TRBD1 (5 bases). This CDR3 comprises 14 residues. V was clipped by 7 bases and J by 0 bases, with 14 bases between them. Germline CDR1 SQVTM, CDR2 ANQGSEA. CDR3 nucleotide sequence: TGCAGCGCGGAAGGTGGGGCTAGCACAGATACGCAGTATTTT. It yields the protein CSAEGGASTDTQYF.

This rearrangement joins TRBV7-9 to TRBJ1-1; D is unclear. Trimming shortened V by 3 bases and J by 7 bases, and 12 bases separated the two germline ends. From germline, CDR1 is SEHNR and CDR2 FQNEAQ (reference sequence). The CDR3 length is 13 residues. CDR3 nucleotides: TGTGCCAGCAGCTTGTACCAGAGAGATGAAGCTTTCTTT. It translates to CASSLYQRDEAFF.

There are a few counts of this clonotype. The genes are TRBV19 and TRBJ1-2, with 8 bases identical to TRBD1. J gave up 4 bases and V 7 bases, and 11 bases lay outside the gene matches. This CDR3 is built from 15 residues. The germline gives CDR1 LNHDA, CDR2 SQIVND (reference sequence). CDR3: CASTRIGDRTYGYTF. CDR3 DNA sequence: TGTGCCAGTACCAGAATTGGGGACAGGACCTATGGCTACACCTTC.